Below, 24 T cell receptor beta chains from the same sample are listed, as sequenced in a study of human T cells and chemical hapten exposure. From the RACE reads, TCRdb called clonotypes with MiXCR, one entry per CDR3 protein. There are 95,000 to 150,000 distinct CDR3 sequences in the sample; around 11% occur only once, and around 2.2% lies in the top ten. Indicated time point: patch test 3, about 24 weeks after DPC sensitization. Documented treatment: therapeutic diphenylcyclopropenone sensitization with weekly scalp DPC. Sequenced here: whole blood, sampled in connection with sensitization to the hapten diphenylcyclopropenone (DPC). Receptors originate from a woman between 45 and 65 years old with alopecia areata. Some clones in this sample may be carry-over from other donors' samples.

This clonotype was counted between two and nine times. CDR3 sequence reads: CATSLQDRTDTQYF. Here the CDR3 DNA reads TGTGCCACCAGCTTACAGGACCGCACAGATACGCAGTATTTT. The chain has TRBV15 and TRBJ2-3; tentatively, D is TRBD1 (5 bases). This CDR3 has 14 amino acids. The V gene's germline CDR1 is LNHNV and CDR2 YYDKDF (reference sequence). Trimming took off 5 bases at V and 1 base at J, with 10 bases between the two ends.

This clonotype was counted a few times. This chain uses TRBV4-1 with TRBJ2-3; D gene unclear. Germline assignment: CDR1 MGHRA and CDR2 YSYEKL. The V end was cut by 3 bases, the J end by 4 bases, with 11 bases between. This CDR3 has 14 amino acids. DNA of the CDR3: TGCGCCAGCAGCCACGCGAGAGCCGCAGATACGCAGTATTTT. Its translation: CASSHARAADTQYF.

This clonotype was seen a handful of times. The chain combines TRBV7-6 with TRBJ2-3; D is unclear. The V end was cut by 5 bases, the J end by 1 base, with 7 bases between. The CDR3 spans 13 residues. Germline V gene lookup returns CDR1 SGHVS and CDR2 FNYEAQ. Here the CDR3 DNA reads TGTGCCAGCAGCCCCTCAGGCACAGATACGCAGTATTTT. Protein sequence: CASSPSGTDTQYF.

The chain has TRBV12-3 or TRBV12-4 and TRBJ1-2; 9 nucleotides match TRBD1. V dropped 6 bases and J dropped 7; count of bases not matched to a gene: 9. There are 14 residues in the CDR3. The CDR3 DNA reads TGTGCCAGCAGAAGCCGGGACAGGGACTCTGGCTACACCTTC. Its protein is CASRSRDRDSGYTF.

Worth noting for this clonotype: It may be a read error: a sequence one base away is much more abundant. The CDR3 DNA follows: TGTGCCAGCGGGGACGGCACAACAGATACGCAGTATTTT. It yields the protein CASGDGTTDTQYF. The chain combines TRBV6-4 with TRBJ2-3; the D gene could be TRBD1 or TRBD2 (5 bases each). V was cut by 8 bases and J by 3 bases, with 12 bases left in between. The CDR3 length is 13 residues. Germline CDR1 MRHNA, CDR2 SNTAGT.

This clonotype was detected a few times. The rearrangement links TRBV6-5 to TRBJ1-3; unclear D gene. Germline CDR1 MNHEY, CDR2 SVGAGI. Trimming shortened V by 0 bases and J by 0 bases, and 6 bases separated the two germline ends. The CDR3 runs 15 residues. The DNA of the CDR3 is TGTGCCAGCAGTTACTCAGGGATCTCTGGAAACACCATATATTTT. This translates into CASSYSGISGNTIYF.

This clonotype was seen a few times. The chain couples TRBV12-3 or TRBV12-4 to TRBJ1-2; D ambiguous. There are 13 residues in the CDR3. Trimming left V 5 bases short and J 3 bases short, with 10 bases between. CDR3 bases: TGTGCCAGCAGTCTCCACAGTGACTATGGCTACACCTTC. Translating it yields CASSLHSDYGYTF.

This clonotype occurred many times. The chain couples TRBV11-2 to TRBJ2-5; 8 bases are a match to TRBD1. With 6 bases clipped from V and 1 base from J, the junction kept 4 bases outside the gene matches. The CDR3 is 14 residues long. CDR1 SGHAT and CDR2 FQNNGV come from the germline V gene. The CDR3 DNA follows: TGTGCCAGCAGTCGCCAGGGGGCCCAAGAGACCCAGTACTTC. It specifies CASSRQGAQETQYF.

The CDR3, as DNA: TGTGCCAGCAGATACCCTGCGGCAGGGGGCTCGAACGAGCAGTACTTC. Translated, it gives CASRYPAAGGSNEQYF. The rearrangement joins TRBV28 to TRBJ2-7; 8 positions match TRBD1. V trimming: 6 bases; J trimming: 5 bases; junction bases outside the gene matches: 15. CDR1 and CDR2 (germline): MDHEN, SYDVKM. This CDR3 is built from 16 residues.

This sequence joins TRBV7-2 and TRBJ1-3; D call uncertain. From germline, CDR1 is SGHTA and CDR2 FQGNSA. Trimming left V 1 base short and J 3 bases short, with 7 bases between. This CDR3 contains 14 residues. This CDR3 reads CASSLGPDGNTIYF. In DNA, the CDR3 is TGTGCCAGCAGCTTAGGCCCTGATGGAAACACCATATATTTT.

The chain combines TRBV9 with TRBJ2-1; 9 bases are shared with TRBD2. Germline assignment: CDR1 SGDLS and CDR2 YYNGEE. The CDR3 spans 18 residues. The ends lost 2 bases at V and 4 bases at J; junction bases unmatched: 13. The DNA for the CDR3 is TGTGCCAGCAGCGTTTTTGCGGGGGGGCCGTCCAGATACAATGAGCAGTTCTTC. Translating gives CASSVFAGGPSRYNEQFF.

This clonotype was counted many times. The chain joins TRBV5-6 to TRBJ1-5; D not certain. V was trimmed by 4 bases and J by 7 bases, leaving 9 bases between them. Per germline, CDR1 SGHDT and CDR2 YYEEEE. This CDR3 is 12 amino acids long. CDR3 residues: CASSLQGQPQHF. The CDR3 DNA reads TGTGCCAGCAGCCTGCAAGGGCAGCCCCAGCATTTT. The full variable domain, completed using reference TRBV5-6 and TRBJ1-5, is DAGVTQSPTHLIKTRGQQVTLRCSPKSGHDTVSWYQQALGQGPQFIFQYYEEEERQRGNFPDRFSGHQFPNYSSELNVNALLLGDSALYLCASSLQGQPQHFGDGTRLSIL.

The gene calls are TRBV20-1 and TRBJ1-5; TRBD1 might be the D (5 bases). There are 14 residues in the CDR3. V was cut by 4 bases and J by 7 bases, with 17 bases left in between. The germline V gene encodes CDR1 DFQATT and CDR2 SNEGSKA (reference sequence). CDR3 nucleotides: TGCAGTGCTAAACAGGCTAGCGGGGGACAGCCCCAGCATTTT. Translated, it gives CSAKQASGGQPQHF.

The chain employs TRBV12-3 or TRBV12-4 and TRBJ2-6, with 10 bases fitting TRBD1. Trimming at V came to 3 bases and at J to 4 bases, leaving 6 bases not matched to a gene. The CDR3 length is 17 residues. The CDR3 DNA reads as TGTGCCAGCAGTTTTGTTGGACAGGGGGGCGGGGCCAACGTCCTGACTTTC. This sequence encodes CASSFVGQGGGANVLTF.

The sample holds a few counts of this clonotype. This sequence joins TRBV24-1 and TRBJ2-6; 7 bases are shared with TRBD1. Germline lookup yields CDR1 KGHDR and CDR2 SFDVKD. V was pared by 1 base and J by 1 base, with 6 bases of the junction left unmatched. The CDR3 is made up of 18 amino acids. CDR3 coding DNA: TGTGCCACCAGTGATTTTCCAGGGGGAAGGTCTGGGGCCAACGTCCTGACTTTC. Translation gives CATSDFPGGRSGANVLTF.

There are many counts of this clonotype. The chain links TRBV27 to TRBJ2-2; D gene uncertain. With 5 bases removed from V and 8 bases from J, the gap between germline ends came to 9 bases. Per germline, CDR1 MNHEY and CDR2 SMNVEV (reference sequence). The CDR3 contains 12 residues. The CDR3 DNA sequence: TGTGCCAGCAGTGAGGACCTGGGGGAGCTGTTTTTT. It codes for CASSEDLGELFF.

This clonotype showed up many times. The V call is TRBV6-5, the J call TRBJ1-2; weak D call: TRBD1 (5 bases). Germline assignment: CDR1 MNHEY and CDR2 SVGAGI. The CDR3 has 13 amino acids. Trimming cost V 4 bases and J 8 bases, with 14 bases left between them. DNA of the CDR3: TGTGCCAGCAGTTCCCCCAGGGAGAGAGGCTACACCTTC. Protein: CASSSPRERGYTF.

This chain connects TRBV2 to TRBJ2-3; D may be TRBD2 (5 bases). This CDR3 comprises 16 residues. With 5 bases removed from V and 1 base from J, the gap between germline ends came to 16 bases. Germline assignment: CDR1 SNHLY and CDR2 FYNNEI. Here the CDR3 DNA reads TGTGCCAGCAGTCTAATTGGGAGTACGCGCACAGATACGCAGTATTTT. Protein sequence: CASSLIGSTRTDTQYF.

This clonotype was found a few times. V is TRBV14 and J is TRBJ2-7; 7 bases line up with TRBD2. The germline CDR1 and CDR2 sequences are SGHDN and FVKESK. Trimming took 0 bases from V and 2 from J; bases not matched to a gene: 4. The CDR3 runs 15 residues. In DNA form, the CDR3 reads TGTGCCAGCAGCCAAGATCCGGGGGGTGCCTACGAGCAGTACTTC. It specifies CASSQDPGGAYEQYF.

This clonotype was picked up many times. V gene TRBV7-9 combines with J gene TRBJ2-7, with 7 bases fitting TRBD1. Germline CDR1 and CDR2: SEHNR and FQNEAQ (reference sequence). This CDR3 spans 14 amino acids. The V gene end was trimmed by 4 bases and the J gene end by 3 bases; junction bases not matched to a gene: 6. The CDR3 nucleotides read TGTGCCAGCAGCTCATCCCGGGACAGCTACGAGCAGTACTTC. The encoded protein is CASSSSRDSYEQYF.

The J gene is TRBJ2-3, the V gene TRBV6-5; the match to TRBD2 covers 12 bases. Unmatched junction bases numbered 15, after V lost 6 bases and J lost 5 bases. Germline assignment: CDR1 MNHEY and CDR2 SVGAGI. This CDR3 has 18 amino acids. The CDR3 spells CASSPRLAGASREDTQYF. DNA for the CDR3: TGTGCCAGCAGCCCTAGACTAGCGGGGGCCTCCCGCGAAGATACGCAGTATTTT.

This clonotype was seen more than once but under ten times. V and J are TRBV4-2 and TRBJ1-2, with D perhaps TRBD1 (5 bases). Germline CDR1 is LGHNA and CDR2 is YNFKEQ. The V gene lost 0 bases and the J gene lost 5 bases, with 13 bases spanning the gap. The CDR3 consists of 15 residues. The CDR3, as DNA: TGTGCCAGCAGCCAAGATCAAGGGGACTTATATGGCTACACCTTC. It yields the protein CASSQDQGDLYGYTF.

This clonotype was detected only a few times. V gene TRBV7-9 combines with J gene TRBJ2-5; 13 nucleotides agree with TRBD2. CDR1 is SEHNR and CDR2 is FQNEAQ in the germline V gene (reference sequence). This CDR3 is 15 amino acids long. Trimming cost V 5 bases and J 5 bases; bases outside gene matches: 5. The CDR3 coding sequence is TGTGCCAGCAGCGCACTAGCGGGGGGGCTGGAGACCCAGTACTTC. Its protein product is CASSALAGGLETQYF.

This clonotype was detected many times. The chain has TRBV28 and TRBJ2-7; no clear D gene. This CDR3 contains 13 residues. The germline V gene has CDR1 MDHEN and CDR2 SYDVKM. The V end lost 3 bases, the J end lost 2 bases, and 8 bases lay between the germline ends. Written as DNA, the CDR3 is TGTGCCAGCAGTTTCTCCGGACCCTACGAGCAGTACTTC. Its protein product is CASSFSGPYEQYF.